The 28 T cell receptor beta chains below were found in one sample sequenced in a study of blood T cell repertoires in COVID-19. Generated by immunoSEQ multiplex PCR, the TCRdb table keeps only in-frame clones and is missing some. The sample contains some 350,000 clones, about 88% of which appear only once. The sequencing input was PBMCs or T cells enriched from blood (not recorded which). These receptors all stem from a woman aged 25 to 39 who had recovered from COVID-19.

This clone has only a few counts. The chain employs TRBV7-9 and TRBJ2-4; the D gene is possibly TRBD2 (7 bases). With 5 bases removed from V and 0 bases from J, the gap between germline ends came to 17 bases. This CDR3 is built from 17 residues. The germline V gene encodes CDR1 SEHNR and CDR2 FQNEAQ (reference sequence). CDR3 bases: TGTGCCAGCAGCCCTCGGGGGGCGGTTATAGCCAAAAACATTCAGTACTTC. Encoded protein: CASSPRGAVIAKNIQYF. The variable domain in full, completed from reference TRBV7-9 and TRBJ2-4, reads DTGVSQNPRHKITKRGQNVTFRCDPISEHNRLYWYRQTLGQGPEFLTYFQNEAQLEKSRLLSDRFSAERPKGSFSTLEIQRTEQGDSAMYLCASSPRGAVIAKNIQYFGAGTRLSVL.

The CDR3 loop is CASSLGENEQYF. The DNA for the CDR3 is TGTGCCAGCAGCTTGGGGGAGAACGAGCAGTACTTC. The chain joins TRBV5-6 to TRBJ2-7; TRBD2 might be the D (5 bases). V was pared by 0 bases and J by 5 bases, with 6 bases between. This CDR3 is 12 amino acids long. The germline CDR1 and CDR2 sequences are SGHDT and YYEEEE.

J is TRBJ1-1 and V is TRBV5-1; TRBD1 is a possible D gene (6 bases). Germline CDR1 and CDR2: SGHRS and YFSETQ. Trimming left V 1 base short and J 4 bases short, with 14 bases between. This CDR3 comprises 15 residues. The CDR3 here is CASSLIWQGSTEAFF. The CDR3 DNA is TGCGCCAGCAGCTTGATCTGGCAGGGGAGCACTGAAGCTTTCTTT.

The rearrangement uses TRBV27 and TRBJ1-4; 9 bases agree with TRBD1. Trimming cost V 6 bases and J 3 bases; bases outside gene matches: 8. Germline V CDR1 and CDR2: MNHEY, SMNVEV (reference sequence). CDR3 length equals 16 residues. CDR3 loop: CASREGQGIPNEKLFF. Written as DNA, the CDR3 is TGTGCCAGCAGGGAAGGACAGGGGATACCTAATGAAAAACTGTTTTTT.

The rearrangement links TRBV11-2 to TRBJ1-4, with TRBD1 matching over 8 bases. Germline CDR1 SGHAT, CDR2 FQNNGV. Germline trimming cut 2 bases from V and 3 bases from J; bases unmatched to any gene: 2. The CDR3 sequence is 15 residues long. The CDR3 region is CASSLPQGANEKLFF. The CDR3 DNA reads TGTGCCAGCAGCTTACCACAGGGGGCTAATGAAAAACTGTTTTTT.

J is TRBJ1-2 and V is TRBV5-1; the D gene is possibly TRBD1 (5 bases). Per the germline V gene, CDR1 is SGHRS and CDR2 is YFSETQ. This CDR3 spans 15 amino acids. V shed 0 bases and J shed 3 bases, with 12 bases lying between them. CDR3 coding DNA: TGCGCCAGCAGCTTGGCAGCAGGGTTGGACTATGGCTACACCTTC. This encodes CASSLAAGLDYGYTF.

The V and J genes are TRBV19 and TRBJ1-4, with D perhaps TRBD1 (6 bases). The CDR3 consists of 14 residues. Germline-derived CDR1 and CDR2 are LNHDA and SQIVND (reference sequence). The V and J ends lost 4 bases and 0 bases respectively, with 6 bases between them. This chain's CDR3 is CASSNRATNEKLFF. In DNA form, the CDR3 reads TGTGCCAGTAGTAACAGGGCAACTAATGAAAAACTGTTTTTT.

In this sample, this clone turned up a few times. V and J are TRBV24-1 and TRBJ2-5; D possibly corresponds to TRBD2 (6 bases). V was trimmed by 9 bases and J by 1 base, leaving 8 bases between them. Germline CDR1 is KGHDR and CDR2 is SFDVKD. This CDR3 region has 12 residues. In DNA form, the CDR3 reads TGTGCCACCTGGAGGGTCCAAGAGACCCAGTACTTC. Translation: CATWRVQETQYF.

The chain joins TRBV19 to TRBJ2-7; perhaps TRBD1 as D (6 bases). Per germline, CDR1 LNHDA and CDR2 SQIVND (reference sequence). Trimming took off 5 bases at V and 8 bases at J, with 19 bases between the two ends. The CDR3 runs to 14 residues. The CDR3 coding sequence is TGTGCCAGTAGTCAACAGACAGGACCTACCAAGCAGTACTTC. Translation: CASSQQTGPTKQYF. Variable domain in full (rest from reference TRBV19 and TRBJ2-7): DGGITQSPKYLFRKEGQNVTLSCEQNLNHDAMYWYRQDPGQGLRLIYYSQIVNDFQKGDIAEGYSVSREKKESFPLTVTSAQKNPTAFYLCASSQQTGPTKQYFGPGTRLTVT.

V is TRBV7-2 and J is TRBJ1-2; D call uncertain. Per germline, CDR1 SGHTA and CDR2 FQGNSA. The CDR3 has 13 amino acids. Trimming took off 4 bases at V and 5 bases at J, with 11 bases between the two ends. The CDR3 reads CASSSGSLYGYTF. Here the CDR3 DNA reads TGTGCCAGCAGCTCAGGAAGCCTTTATGGCTACACCTTC.

There are a few counts of this clone. The V call is TRBV12-3 or TRBV12-4, the J call TRBJ1-6; maybe TRBD1 (6 bases). V dropped 4 bases and J dropped 13 bases, with 11 bases sitting between them. The CDR3 runs 12 residues. The CDR3 loop is CASSYRDPPLHF. CDR3 DNA: TGTGCCAGCAGTTACAGGGACCCCCCCCTCCACTTT.

CDR3 sequence: CASSRSSGAYNEQFF. CDR3 nucleotides: TGTGCCAGCAGCCGTTCTAGCGGAGCCTACAATGAGCAGTTCTTC. This rearrangement joins TRBV7-2 to TRBJ2-1; 7 bases are shared with TRBD2. Per the germline V gene, CDR1 is SGHTA and CDR2 is FQGNSA. Unmatched junction bases numbered 6, after V lost 5 bases and J lost 2 bases. This CDR3 comprises 15 residues.

The chain couples TRBV29-1 to TRBJ2-7, with 11 positions matching TRBD2. V shed 1 base and J 5 bases; nucleotides not matched to a gene: 4. The germline V gene has CDR1 SQVTM and CDR2 ANQGSEA. CDR3 length: 14 residues. CDR3 in DNA: TGCAGCGTTGAAGTCCTAGCGGGAGGCAACGAGCAGTACTTC. It encodes CSVEVLAGGNEQYF.

The chain is built from TRBV7-2 and TRBJ1-5; the D is unclear. Trimming stripped 2 bases from V and 3 bases from J, with 8 bases between. Germline V gene data show CDR1 as SGHTA and CDR2 as FQGNSA. The CDR3 is made up of 14 amino acids. In nucleotides, the CDR3 is TGTGCCAGCAGCTTAACAGACTACAATCAGCCCCAGCATTTT. Its translation is CASSLTDYNQPQHF.

The V call is TRBV28, the J call TRBJ1-1; D might be TRBD1 (5 bases). The V gene lost 2 bases and the J gene lost 0 bases, with 16 bases spanning the gap. The germline V gene has CDR1 MDHEN and CDR2 SYDVKM. The CDR3 spans 17 residues. The CDR3 is CASSLGGRRTVNTEAFF. In nucleotides, the CDR3 is TGTGCCAGCAGTTTAGGGGGGAGACGGACGGTGAACACTGAAGCTTTCTTT.

The rearrangement joins TRBV15 to TRBJ2-1, with a possible D match to TRBD2 (5 bases). The germline V gene encodes CDR1 LNHNV and CDR2 YYDKDF (reference sequence). CDR3 length: 14 amino acids. Trimming took 0 bases from V and 5 from J, leaving 8 bases between them. This CDR3 reads CATSREGADNEQFF. The CDR3 region has the DNA TGTGCCACCAGCAGAGAGGGAGCGGACAATGAGCAGTTCTTC.

V is TRBV6-5 and J is TRBJ2-2; D is unclear. The CDR3 covers 13 residues. V gave up 2 bases and J gave up 5 bases, with 6 bases separating them. Germline values: CDR1 MNHEY, CDR2 SVGAGI. The CDR3: CASSYGFTGELFF. The CDR3, as DNA: TGTGCCAGCAGTTACGGCTTTACCGGGGAGCTGTTTTTT.

This chain links TRBV21-1 with TRBJ1-6; TRBD1 is the table's D call, not checked against the DNA. TRBV21-1 is termed a pseudogene. The CDR3 is made up of 15 amino acids. The CDR3 DNA is TGTGCCAGCCCCCCCGTGACGGACAGTAATTCACCCCTCCACTTT. Its protein product is CASPPVTDSNSPLHF.

The V gene is TRBV6-1, the J gene TRBJ2-7; 10 bases agree with TRBD1. Trimming removed 5 bases from V and 0 bases from J; junction bases left unmatched: 7. The CDR3 is made up of 16 amino acids. Per germline, CDR1 MNHNS and CDR2 SASEGT. CDR3 bases: TGTGCCAGCAGTAAAGACAGGGGGCCCAGCTCCTACGAGCAGTACTTC. It yields the protein CASSKDRGPSSYEQYF.

This chain joins TRBV27 and TRBJ1-1, with 9 positions matching TRBD1. This CDR3 spans 17 amino acids. J lost 0 bases, V lost 4 bases, and 9 bases had no gene match. Germline CDR1 is MNHEY and CDR2 is SMNVEV (reference sequence). The CDR3 loop is CASSSYRGPLLNTEAFF. In DNA, the CDR3 is TGTGCCAGCAGTTCTTACAGGGGGCCGTTGTTGAACACTGAAGCTTTCTTT.

This clone was observed once. The chain uses TRBV11-2 and TRBJ2-7; a weak D match, TRBD2 (5 bases). Germline lookup yields CDR1 SGHAT and CDR2 FQNNGV. V lost 3 bases to trimming and J lost 3 bases, with 15 bases between them. This CDR3 comprises 15 residues. The CDR3, as DNA: TGTGCCAGCAGCTTCCGACTAAACCAATACTACGAGCAGTACTTC. Encoded protein: CASSFRLNQYYEQYF.

This rearrangement joins TRBV4-2 to TRBJ1-3; perhaps TRBD1 as D (5 bases). Between the trimmed V and J ends, which lost 2 bases and 0 bases, there was a span of 11 bases. There are 16 residues in the CDR3. The V gene's germline CDR1 is LGHNA and CDR2 YNFKEQ. The CDR3 region has the DNA TGTGCCAGCAGCCAAACCCGGACACACTCTGGAAACACCATATATTTT. It translates to CASSQTRTHSGNTIYF.

The gene calls are TRBV4-1 and TRBJ1-2, with 7 bases fitting TRBD1. Germline CDR1 reads MGHRA; CDR2 reads YSYEKL. The CDR3 is 15 residues long. V trimming: 6 bases; J trimming: 1 base; junction bases outside the gene matches: 8. CDR3 DNA: TGCGCCAGCAGTAAAATGGGACAGTATAACTATGGCTACACCTTC. This sequence encodes CASSKMGQYNYGYTF.

The rearrangement uses TRBV30 and TRBJ1-5; a possible D gene is TRBD1 (6 bases). The CDR3 totals 16 residues. Germline CDR1 reads GTSNPN; CDR2 reads SVGIG (reference sequence). Trimming pared 1 base from V and 1 base from J, leaving 14 bases between. CDR3 coding DNA: TGTGCCTGGAGTGCCGTGGGGGGGCTGAGCAATCAGCCCCAGCATTTT. Translated, it gives CAWSAVGGLSNQPQHF.

This chain joins TRBV19 and TRBJ2-3; D might be TRBD2 (5 bases). V was trimmed by 6 bases and J by 4 bases, leaving 20 bases between them. Germline V gene sequence: CDR1 LNHDA, CDR2 SQIVND (reference sequence). The CDR3 sequence is 16 residues long. This CDR3 is CASSLPGSVPADTQYF. The CDR3 nucleotides are TGTGCCAGTAGCCTACCGGGGTCAGTGCCAGCAGATACGCAGTATTTT.

This sequence joins TRBV21-1 and TRBJ2-7; TRBD1 was called by the table and not checked on the DNA. TRBV21-1 is designated a pseudogene. CDR3 length: 15 residues. CDR3 protein: CASQGPGQDTYEQYF. The CDR3 region has the DNA TGTGCCAGCCAAGGGCCGGGACAGGACACCTACGAGCAGTACTTC.

V gene TRBV23-1 combines with J gene TRBJ2-7, with 12 nucleotides matching TRBD1. TRBV23-1 is annotated as an ORF whose role is uncertain. V was clipped by 6 bases and J by 6 bases; unmatched bases: 18. The CDR3 runs 18 residues. The CDR3 DNA sequence: TGCGCCAGCAGCCACCGGGACAGGGGGCGAAGGATCTCTCCCGAGCAGTACTTC. This encodes CASSHRDRGRRISPEQYF.

Only a few counts were recorded for this clone. The chain carries TRBV2 and TRBJ1-1; tentative D call: TRBD1 (5 bases). This CDR3 has 18 amino acids. Looked up from germline, CDR1 is SNHLY and CDR2 is FYNNEI. The germline V and J ends were trimmed by 3 bases and 0 bases, with 20 bases remaining between them. CDR3 sequence: CASSDKRTSQGMNTEAFF. CDR3 DNA sequence: TGTGCCAGCAGTGATAAGAGGACCTCCCAGGGCATGAACACTGAAGCTTTCTTT.